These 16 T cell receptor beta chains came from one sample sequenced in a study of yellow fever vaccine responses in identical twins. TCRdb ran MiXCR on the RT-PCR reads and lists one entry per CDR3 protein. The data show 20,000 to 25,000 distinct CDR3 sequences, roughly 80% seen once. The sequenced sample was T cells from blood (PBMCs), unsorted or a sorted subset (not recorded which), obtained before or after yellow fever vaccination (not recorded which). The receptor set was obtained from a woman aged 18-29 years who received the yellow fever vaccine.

CDR3 sequence: CAREDERGDGNEQFF. CDR3 nucleotides: TGTGCCAGGGAAGACGAGCGGGGGGATGGGAATGAGCAGTTCTTC. The chain is built from TRBV13 and TRBJ2-1, with 9 bases that match TRBD2. The V gene's germline CDR1 is PRHDT and CDR2 FYEKMQ (reference sequence). The CDR3 extends over 15 amino acids. V lost 9 bases and J lost 7; bases outside the gene matches: 13.

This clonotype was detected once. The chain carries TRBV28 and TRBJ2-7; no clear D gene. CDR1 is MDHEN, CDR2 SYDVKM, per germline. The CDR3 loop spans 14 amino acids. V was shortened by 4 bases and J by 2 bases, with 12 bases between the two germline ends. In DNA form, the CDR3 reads TGTGCCAGCAGTTCCCACTCGGTAGCCTACGAGCAGTACGTC. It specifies CASSSHSVAYEQYV.

The CDR3 loop is CASSFGNSGNTIYF. CDR3 bases: TGCGCCAGCAGCTTCGGAAACTCTGGAAACACCATATATTTT. The rearrangement joins TRBV5-1 to TRBJ1-3, with D unresolved. The CDR3 length is 14 residues. Per germline, CDR1 SGHRS and CDR2 YFSETQ. V was shortened by 2 bases and J by 0 bases, with 6 bases between the two germline ends.

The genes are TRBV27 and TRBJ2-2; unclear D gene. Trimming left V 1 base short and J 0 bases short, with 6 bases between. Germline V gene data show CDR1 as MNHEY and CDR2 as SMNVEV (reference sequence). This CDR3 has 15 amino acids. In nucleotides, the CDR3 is TGTGCCAGCAGTTTATATCGCGCGAACACCGGGGAGCTGTTTTTT. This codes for CASSLYRANTGELFF.

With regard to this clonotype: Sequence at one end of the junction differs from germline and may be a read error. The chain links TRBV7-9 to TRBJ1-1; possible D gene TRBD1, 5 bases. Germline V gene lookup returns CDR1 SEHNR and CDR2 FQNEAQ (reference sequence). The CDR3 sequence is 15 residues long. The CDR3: CASRLGAVLDTEAFF. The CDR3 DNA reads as TGTGCCAGCAGGTTAGGGGCGGTGCTGGACACTGAAGCTTTCTTT.

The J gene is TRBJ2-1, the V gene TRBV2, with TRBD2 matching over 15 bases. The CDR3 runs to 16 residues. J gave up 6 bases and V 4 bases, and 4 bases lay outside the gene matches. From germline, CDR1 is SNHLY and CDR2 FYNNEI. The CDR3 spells CASSAGTSGRTNEQFF. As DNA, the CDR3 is TGTGCCAGCAGTGCCGGGACTAGCGGGAGGACCAATGAGCAGTTCTTC.

The CDR3: CAIKDREDFYEQYF. In DNA form, the CDR3 reads TGTGCCATCAAAGACCGAGAGGACTTCTACGAGCAGTACTTC. The V gene is TRBV10-3, the J gene TRBJ2-7; TRBD2 is a possible D gene (5 bases). The CDR3 has 14 amino acids. V was cut by 7 bases and J by 3 bases, with 16 bases left in between. Germline V gives CDR1 ENHRY, CDR2 SYGVKD.

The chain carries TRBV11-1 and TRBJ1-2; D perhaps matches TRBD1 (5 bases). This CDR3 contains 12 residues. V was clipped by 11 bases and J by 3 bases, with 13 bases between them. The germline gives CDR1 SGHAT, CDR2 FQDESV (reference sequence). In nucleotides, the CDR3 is TGTGCCGGCGCTTCAGGGTACTATGGCTACACCTTC. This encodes CAGASGYYGYTF.

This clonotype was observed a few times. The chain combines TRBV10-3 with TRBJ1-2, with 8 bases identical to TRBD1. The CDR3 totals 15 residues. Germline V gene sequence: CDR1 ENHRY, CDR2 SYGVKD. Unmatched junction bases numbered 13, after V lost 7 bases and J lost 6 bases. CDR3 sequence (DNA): TGTGCCATCATCACAGAGCCAGGGGGCCCTGATGGCTACACCTTC. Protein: CAIITEPGGPDGYTF.

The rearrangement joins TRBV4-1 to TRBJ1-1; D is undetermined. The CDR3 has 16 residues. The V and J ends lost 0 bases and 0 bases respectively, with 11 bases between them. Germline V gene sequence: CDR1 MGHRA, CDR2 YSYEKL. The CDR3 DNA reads TGCGCCAGCAGCCAAGATCAGTTCGGGATGAACACTGAAGCTTTCTTT. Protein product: CASSQDQFGMNTEAFF.

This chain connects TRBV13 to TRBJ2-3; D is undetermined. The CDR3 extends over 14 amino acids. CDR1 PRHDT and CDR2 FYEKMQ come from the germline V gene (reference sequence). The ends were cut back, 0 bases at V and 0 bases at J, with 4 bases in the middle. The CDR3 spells CASSLGASTDTQYF. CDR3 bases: TGTGCCAGCAGCTTAGGGGCTAGCACAGATACGCAGTATTTT.

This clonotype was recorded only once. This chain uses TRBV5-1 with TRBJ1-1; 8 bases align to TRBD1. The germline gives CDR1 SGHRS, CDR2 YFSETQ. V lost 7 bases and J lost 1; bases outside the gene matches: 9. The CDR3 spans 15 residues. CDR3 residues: CASYLAGTGNTEAFF. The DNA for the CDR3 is TGCGCCAGCTATCTCGCGGGGACAGGGAACACTGAAGCTTTCTTT.

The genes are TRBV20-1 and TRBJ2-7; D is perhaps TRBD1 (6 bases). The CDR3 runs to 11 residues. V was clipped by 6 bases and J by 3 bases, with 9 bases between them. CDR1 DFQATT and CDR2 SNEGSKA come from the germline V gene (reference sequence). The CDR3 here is CSASRGYEQYV. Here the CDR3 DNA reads TGCAGTGCCAGCAGGGGCTACGAGCAGTACGTC.

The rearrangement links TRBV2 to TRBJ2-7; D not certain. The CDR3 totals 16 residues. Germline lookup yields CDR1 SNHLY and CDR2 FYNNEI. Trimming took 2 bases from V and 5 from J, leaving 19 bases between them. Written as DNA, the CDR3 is TGTGCCAGCAGTGAATTGTGGACCCCAATTCCGAACGAGCAGTACGTC. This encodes CASSELWTPIPNEQYV.

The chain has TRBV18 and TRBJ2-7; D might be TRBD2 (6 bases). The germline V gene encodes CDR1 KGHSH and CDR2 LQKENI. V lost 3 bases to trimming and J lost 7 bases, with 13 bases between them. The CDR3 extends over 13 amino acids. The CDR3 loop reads CASSPSREIEQYV. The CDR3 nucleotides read TGTGCCAGCTCACCTTCCCGGGAGATAGAGCAGTACGTC.

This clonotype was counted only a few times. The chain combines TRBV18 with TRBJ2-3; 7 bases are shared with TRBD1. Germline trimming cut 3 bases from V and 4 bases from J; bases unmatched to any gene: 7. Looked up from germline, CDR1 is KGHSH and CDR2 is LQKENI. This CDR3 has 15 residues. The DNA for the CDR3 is TGTGCCAGCTCACCCTCTCAGGGGGTTGCAGATACGCAGTATTTT. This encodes CASSPSQGVADTQYF.